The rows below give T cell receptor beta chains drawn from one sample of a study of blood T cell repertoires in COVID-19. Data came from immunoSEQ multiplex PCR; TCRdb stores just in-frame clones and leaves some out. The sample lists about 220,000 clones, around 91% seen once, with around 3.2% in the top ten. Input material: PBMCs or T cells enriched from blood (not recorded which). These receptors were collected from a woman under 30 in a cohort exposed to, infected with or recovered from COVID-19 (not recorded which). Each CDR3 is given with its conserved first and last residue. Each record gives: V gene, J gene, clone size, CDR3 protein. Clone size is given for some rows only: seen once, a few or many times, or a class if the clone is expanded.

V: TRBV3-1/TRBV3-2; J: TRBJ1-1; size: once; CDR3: CASSQEDRPAFF
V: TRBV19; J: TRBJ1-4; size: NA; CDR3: CASSLPRGTDEKLFF
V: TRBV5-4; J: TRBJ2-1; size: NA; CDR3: CASSLEGGVSYNEQFF
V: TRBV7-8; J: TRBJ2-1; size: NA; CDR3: CASTLRAYNEQFF
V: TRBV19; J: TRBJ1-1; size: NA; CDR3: CASRQTGAGNTEAFF
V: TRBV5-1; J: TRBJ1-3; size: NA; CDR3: CASSLMDRTSGNTIYF
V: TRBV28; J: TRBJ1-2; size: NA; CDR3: CASSLGDRGYYGYTF
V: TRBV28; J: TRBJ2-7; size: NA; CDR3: CASSRGLYEQYF
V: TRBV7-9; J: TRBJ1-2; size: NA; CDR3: CASSFRQGRNYGYTF
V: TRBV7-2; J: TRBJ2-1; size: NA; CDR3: CASSLFRESNEQFF
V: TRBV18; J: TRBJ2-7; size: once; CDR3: CASSLLSPGQGAHEQYF
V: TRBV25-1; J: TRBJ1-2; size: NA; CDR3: CASSRETGMDGYTF
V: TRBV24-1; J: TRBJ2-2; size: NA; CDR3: CATSDLGGSGTGELFF
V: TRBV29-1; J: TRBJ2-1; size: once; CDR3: CSVEDSGGVKPNEQFF
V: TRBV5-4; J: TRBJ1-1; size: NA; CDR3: CASSSGTGGNTEAFF
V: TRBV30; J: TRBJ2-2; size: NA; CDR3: CAWSVSSANTGELFF
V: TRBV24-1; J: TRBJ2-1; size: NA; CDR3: CATSTIQGSGDEQFF
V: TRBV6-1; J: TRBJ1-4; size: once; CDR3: CASSEGAGRVGEKLFF
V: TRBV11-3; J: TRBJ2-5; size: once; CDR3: CASSRGAGVGETQYF
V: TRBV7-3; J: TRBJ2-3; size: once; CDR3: CASSELGLAGTDTQYF
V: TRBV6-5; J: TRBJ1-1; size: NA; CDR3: CASSYSTGQGEAFF
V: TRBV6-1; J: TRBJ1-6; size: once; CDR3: CASSAQGTGLNSPLHF
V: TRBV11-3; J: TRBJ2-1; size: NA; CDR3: CASSPRGSFNEQFF
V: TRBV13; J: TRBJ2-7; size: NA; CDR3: CASSGRDRVIEQYF
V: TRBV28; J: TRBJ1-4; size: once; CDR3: CASAGSIWEKLFF
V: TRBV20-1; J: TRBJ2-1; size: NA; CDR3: CSAQGDNEQFF
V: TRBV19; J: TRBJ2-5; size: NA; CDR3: CATTTGPQETQYF
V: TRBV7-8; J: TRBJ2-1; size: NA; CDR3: CASSPWTSGSSYNEQFF
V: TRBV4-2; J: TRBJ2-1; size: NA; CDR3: CASSPRGSGRDNEQFF
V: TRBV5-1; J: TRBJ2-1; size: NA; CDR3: CASSSGNRAAYNEQFF
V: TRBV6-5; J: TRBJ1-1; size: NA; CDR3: CASSYSGGGNTEAFF
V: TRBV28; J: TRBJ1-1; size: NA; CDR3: CASSLGQRNTEAFF
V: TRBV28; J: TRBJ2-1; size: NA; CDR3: CASRLWSGAGSSYNEQFF
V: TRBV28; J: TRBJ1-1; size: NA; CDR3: CASASTGMNTEAFF
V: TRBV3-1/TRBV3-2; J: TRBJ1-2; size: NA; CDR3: CASSQTGTRRINYGYTF
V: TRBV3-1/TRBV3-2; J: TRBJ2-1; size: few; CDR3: CASSRVAGGSSYNEQFF
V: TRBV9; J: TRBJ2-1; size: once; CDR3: CASSSGQGESNEQFF
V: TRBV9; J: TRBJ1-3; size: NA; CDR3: CASSEQGTGNTIYF
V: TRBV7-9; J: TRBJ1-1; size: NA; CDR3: CASSRKPGGNQAFF
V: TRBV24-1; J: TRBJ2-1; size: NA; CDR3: CATSDPGRGTGEQFF
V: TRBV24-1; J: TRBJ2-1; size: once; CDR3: CATSDFSSGNPSYNEQFF
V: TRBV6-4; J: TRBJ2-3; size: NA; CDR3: CASSPSPEGTDTQYF
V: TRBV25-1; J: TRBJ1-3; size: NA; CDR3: CASIPTGFGNTIYF
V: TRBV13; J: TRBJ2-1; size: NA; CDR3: CASSFGLANNEQFF
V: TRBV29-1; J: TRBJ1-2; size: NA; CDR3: CSVGKRGQDYGYTF
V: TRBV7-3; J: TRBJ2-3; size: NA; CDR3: CASSPSGSTDTQYF
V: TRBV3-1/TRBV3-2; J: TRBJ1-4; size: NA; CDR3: CASSLKSGNEKLFF
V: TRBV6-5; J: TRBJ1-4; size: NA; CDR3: CASRYRPGTRNEKLFF
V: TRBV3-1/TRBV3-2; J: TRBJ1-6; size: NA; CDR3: CASTTDTSFNSPLHF
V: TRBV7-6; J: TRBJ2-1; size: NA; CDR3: CASSPRTGNVNEQFF
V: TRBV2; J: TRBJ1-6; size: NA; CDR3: CASNRGSWSLHF
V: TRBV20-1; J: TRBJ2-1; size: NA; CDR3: CSASPSGSNNEQFF
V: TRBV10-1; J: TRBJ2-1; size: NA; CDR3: CASSANLGLAVNNEQFF